This paragraph covers one T cell receptor beta chain sequence. There is no known antigen for this receptor. One base away there is no much larger clone; base qualities are not given. V is trimmed back by 0 bases and J by 0 bases, and the junction contains 2 bases that no gene match accounts for. The germline V gene gives CDR1 as MNHNS and CDR2 as SASEGT. The cysteine opens and the phenylalanine closes a CDR3 of 15 amino acids. Only the CDR3 DNA stays, 45 bases, in frame from base 1. This record belongs to a study of blood T cell repertoires in COVID-19 (dated by TCRdb to the early 2020s). In terms of the full investigation: Collaborator samples came from the United States, Italy and Spain and covered acute and convalescent phases of COVID-19. The dataset comprised deeply sampled blood TCRbeta repertoires from subjects exposed to, actively infected with, or recovered from COVID-19. The samples were drawn from two sources: the first 160 participants of the ongoing ImmuneRACE study, and 1,000 to 1,500 subjects contributed by 6 global collaborators. The repertoires were released in a freely available public database intended as a resource for research on the immune response to SARS-CoV-2. HLA class I and class II types, where available, came from metadata supplied by the sample provider rather than from assay-based typing. A de-identified subject ID, COVID-19 status, age in years and sex were almost always included in the sample metadata. The prospective study material was composed of cDNA or gDNA derived from T cells, B-cell-depleted T cells, or PBMCs.

In the prospective study, participants were about 18 to 95 years old, resided in under 30 geographic areas of the United States, and were enrolled through a virtual design. In the prospective study, participants were assigned to cohorts based on the clinical history participants reported in a screening survey and a study questionnaire. For ImmuneRACE Cohort 3, a participant was defined as recovered based on two consecutive negative NP/OP PCR tests, clearance by a healthcare professional, or resolution of symptoms. Mobile phlebotomists in the prospective study collected whole blood, serum and a nasopharyngeal or oropharyngeal swab from every participant. Prospective study participants could optionally give additional blood draws and questionnaires over a roughly two-month period. Prospective study blood samples were shipped either frozen or at room temperature before DNA extraction. TCRbeta CDR3 regions were amplified from genomic DNA using the immunoSEQ Assay, a bias-controlled multiplex PCR. From the authors' description of their analysis: Nucleated cell counts per sample were estimated from amplification of reference gene primers within the assay. To quantify the absolute abundance of each unique TCRbeta CDR3 rearrangement, sequence reads were collapsed and filtered. For each sample, productive Simpson clonality was calculated as the square root of Simpson's diversity index across productive rearrangements. Sourced from immuneACCESS, this table was stored by TCRdb with only in-frame sequences that have V and J called. A share of the clones is absent; for the studies checked, an unresolved V gene accounts for under half, and the remainder has no known explanation. The D gene and trimming were derived from the DNA, and the V and J assignments and clone size from that table. This sample is represented by 450,000 or so clones; around 91% of them were singletons. The biggest ten clones account for more than 0.55% of the sample.

The paper's findings and limits, for the study overall: How much clinical and demographic metadata was included differed by source and by participant, and the metadata was provided uncurated.

Input material: PBMCs or T cells enriched from blood (not recorded which). The TCR was taken from a young man who had recovered from COVID-19. Recombination joined TRBV6-1 with TRBJ2-7; 7 bases in the middle match TRBD2. Here is the DNA: TGTGCCAGCAGTGAAGCTTGGGGGGGCTCCTACGAGCAGTACTTC. It translates as CASSEAWGGSYEQYF.